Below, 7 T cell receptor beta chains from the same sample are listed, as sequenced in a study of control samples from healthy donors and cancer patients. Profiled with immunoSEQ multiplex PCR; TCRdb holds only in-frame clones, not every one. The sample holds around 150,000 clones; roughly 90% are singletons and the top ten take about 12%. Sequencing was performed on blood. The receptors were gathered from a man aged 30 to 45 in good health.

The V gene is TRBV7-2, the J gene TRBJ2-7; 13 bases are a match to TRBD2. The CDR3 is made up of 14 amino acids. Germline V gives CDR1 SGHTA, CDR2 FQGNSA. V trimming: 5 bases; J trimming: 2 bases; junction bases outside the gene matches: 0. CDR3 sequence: CASSTSGGAYEQYF. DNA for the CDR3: TGTGCCAGCAGCACTAGCGGGGGGGCCTACGAGCAGTACTTC.

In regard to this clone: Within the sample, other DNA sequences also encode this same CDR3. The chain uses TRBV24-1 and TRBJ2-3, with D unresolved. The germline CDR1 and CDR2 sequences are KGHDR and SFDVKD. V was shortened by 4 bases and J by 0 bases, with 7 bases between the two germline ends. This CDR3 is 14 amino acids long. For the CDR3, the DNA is TGTGCCACCAGTGACCTGGGGAGCACAGATACGCAGTATTTT. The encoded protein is CATSDLGSTDTQYF.

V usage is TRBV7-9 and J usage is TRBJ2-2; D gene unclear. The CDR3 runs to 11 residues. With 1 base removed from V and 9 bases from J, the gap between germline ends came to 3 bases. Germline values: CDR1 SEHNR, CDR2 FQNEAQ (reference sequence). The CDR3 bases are TGTGCCAGCAGCTTAGAACGGGAGCTGTTTTTT. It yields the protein CASSLERELFF. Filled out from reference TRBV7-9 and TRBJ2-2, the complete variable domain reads DTGVSQNPRHKITKRGQNVTFRCDPISEHNRLYWYRQTLGQGPEFLTYFQNEAQLEKSRLLSDRFSAERPKGSFSTLEIQRTEQGDSAMYLCASSLERELFFGEGSRLTVL.

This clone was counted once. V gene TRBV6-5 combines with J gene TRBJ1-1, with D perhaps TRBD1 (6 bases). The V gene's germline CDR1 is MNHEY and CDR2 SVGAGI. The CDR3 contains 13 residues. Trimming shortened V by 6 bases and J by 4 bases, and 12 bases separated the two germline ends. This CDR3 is CASSIGGLTEAFF. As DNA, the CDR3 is TGTGCCAGCAGCATAGGGGGACTCACTGAAGCTTTCTTT.

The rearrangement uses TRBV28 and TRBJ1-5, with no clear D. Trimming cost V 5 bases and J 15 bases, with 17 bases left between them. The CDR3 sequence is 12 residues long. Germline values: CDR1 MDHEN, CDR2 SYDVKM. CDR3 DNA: TGTGCCAGCAGTGAACGAAATACCCTTGGGCATTTT. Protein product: CASSERNTLGHF.

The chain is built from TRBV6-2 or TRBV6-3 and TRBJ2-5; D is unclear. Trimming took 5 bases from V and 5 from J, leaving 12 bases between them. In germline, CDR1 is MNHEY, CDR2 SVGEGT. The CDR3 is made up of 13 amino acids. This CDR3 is CASSDALPETQYF. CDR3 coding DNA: TGTGCCAGCAGTGATGCTCTTCCGGAGACCCAGTACTTC.

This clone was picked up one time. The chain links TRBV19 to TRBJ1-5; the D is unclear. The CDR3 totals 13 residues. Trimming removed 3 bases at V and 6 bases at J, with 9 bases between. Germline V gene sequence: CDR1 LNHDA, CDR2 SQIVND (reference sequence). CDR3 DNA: TGTGCCAGTAGTATCTCGGGCAGTCAGCCCCAGCATTTT. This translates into CASSISGSQPQHF.